One T cell receptor beta chain is described in this entry. Its specificity is unknown. As handled by the study authors: Out-of-frame sequences were removed, leaving 2,204,828 distinct TCRbeta sequences. Profiling relied on immunoSEQ multiplex PCR, and the TCRdb table lists in-frame clones only, not all of them. From that table come the V and J calls and clone size; the DNA was used to work out D and trimming. The sample gives roughly 76,000 clones, roughly 78% of which show up once; approximately 2.8% is in the top ten. This sample is drawn from a study of memory CD4+ T cells and cytomegalovirus serostatus. The CDR3 extends over 16 amino acids. Trimming pared 3 bases from V and 1 base from J, leaving 10 bases between. CDR1 and CDR2 (germline): SEHNR, FQNEAQ (reference sequence). Study-level findings and limits: Of 150 to 200 reported CMV TCRbeta sequences, 65 to 85 were found in memory CD4+ repertoires.

The sort gate was single viable CD3+CD4+CD8-CD45RO+ cells for memory CD4+ T cells. The sample taken for sequencing was memory CD4+ T cells from blood. The chain has TRBV7-9 and TRBJ2-6, with a tentative D call TRBD1 (6 bases). This TCR was recovered from an adult in good health and CMV-seropositive. The chain's CDR3 is CASSFSGASGANVLTF. DNA for the CDR3: TGTGCCAGCAGCTTTTCAGGGGCATCTGGGGCCAACGTCCTGACTTTC.